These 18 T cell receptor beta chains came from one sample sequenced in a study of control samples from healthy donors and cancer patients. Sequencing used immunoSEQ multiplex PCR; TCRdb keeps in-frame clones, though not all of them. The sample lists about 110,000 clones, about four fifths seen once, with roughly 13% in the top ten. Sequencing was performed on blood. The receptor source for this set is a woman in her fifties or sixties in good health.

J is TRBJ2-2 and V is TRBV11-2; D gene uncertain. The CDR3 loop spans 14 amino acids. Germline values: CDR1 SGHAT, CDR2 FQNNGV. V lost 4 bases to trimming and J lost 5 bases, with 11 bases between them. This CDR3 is CASSSPPITGELFF. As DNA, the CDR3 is TGTGCCAGCAGCTCTCCCCCCATAACCGGGGAGCTGTTTTTT. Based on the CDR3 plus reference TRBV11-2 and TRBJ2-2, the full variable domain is EAGVAQSPRYKIIEKRQSVAFWCNPISGHATLYWYQQILGQGPKLLIQFQNNGVVDDSQLPKDRFSAERLKGVDSTLKIQPAKLEDSAVYLCASSSPPITGELFFGEGSRLTVL.

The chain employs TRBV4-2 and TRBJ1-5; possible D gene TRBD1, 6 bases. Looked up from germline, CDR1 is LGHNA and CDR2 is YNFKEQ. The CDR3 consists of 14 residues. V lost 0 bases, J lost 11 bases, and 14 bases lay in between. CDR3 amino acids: CASSQDRGSSAQHF. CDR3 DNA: TGTGCCAGCAGCCAAGACAGGGGATCCTCAGCCCAGCATTTT.

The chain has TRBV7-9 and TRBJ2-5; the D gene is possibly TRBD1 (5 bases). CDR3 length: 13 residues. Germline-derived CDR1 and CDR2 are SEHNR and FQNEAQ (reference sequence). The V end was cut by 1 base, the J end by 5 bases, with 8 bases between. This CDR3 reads CASSLEGPETQYF. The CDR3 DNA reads TGTGCCAGCAGCTTAGAGGGGCCGGAGACCCAGTACTTC.

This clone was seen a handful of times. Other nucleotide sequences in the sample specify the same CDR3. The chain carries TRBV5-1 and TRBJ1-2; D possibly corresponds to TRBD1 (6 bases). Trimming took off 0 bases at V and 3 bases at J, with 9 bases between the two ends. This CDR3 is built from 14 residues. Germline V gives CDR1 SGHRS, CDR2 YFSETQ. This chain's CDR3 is CASSLEGGDYGYTF. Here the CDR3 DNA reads TGCGCCAGCAGCTTGGAGGGGGGGGACTATGGCTACACCTTC.

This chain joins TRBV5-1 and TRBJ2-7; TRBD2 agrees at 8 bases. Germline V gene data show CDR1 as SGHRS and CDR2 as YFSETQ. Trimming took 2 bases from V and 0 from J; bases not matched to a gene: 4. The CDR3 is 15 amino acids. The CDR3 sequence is CASSLIAGGSYEQYF. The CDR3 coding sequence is TGCGCCAGCAGCTTAATCGCGGGGGGCTCCTACGAGCAGTACTTC.

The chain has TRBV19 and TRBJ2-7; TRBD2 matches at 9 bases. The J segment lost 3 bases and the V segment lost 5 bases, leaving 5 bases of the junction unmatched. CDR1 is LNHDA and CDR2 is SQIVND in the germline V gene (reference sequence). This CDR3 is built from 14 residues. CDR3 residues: CASSSRSGGYEQYF. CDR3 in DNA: TGTGCCAGTAGTTCTCGTAGCGGGGGCTACGAGCAGTACTTC.

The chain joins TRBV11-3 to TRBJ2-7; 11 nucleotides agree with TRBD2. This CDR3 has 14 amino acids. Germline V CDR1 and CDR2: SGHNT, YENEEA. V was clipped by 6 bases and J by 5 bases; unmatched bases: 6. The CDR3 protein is CASRTSGRVHEQYF. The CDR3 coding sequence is TGTGCCAGCAGAACTAGCGGGAGAGTCCACGAGCAGTACTTC.

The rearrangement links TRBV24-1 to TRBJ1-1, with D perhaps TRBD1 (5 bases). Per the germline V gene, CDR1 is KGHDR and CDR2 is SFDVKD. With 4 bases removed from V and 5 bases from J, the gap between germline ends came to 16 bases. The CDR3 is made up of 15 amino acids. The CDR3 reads CATSDQVAGHTEAFF. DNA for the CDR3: TGTGCCACCAGTGACCAGGTTGCGGGGCATACTGAAGCTTTCTTT.

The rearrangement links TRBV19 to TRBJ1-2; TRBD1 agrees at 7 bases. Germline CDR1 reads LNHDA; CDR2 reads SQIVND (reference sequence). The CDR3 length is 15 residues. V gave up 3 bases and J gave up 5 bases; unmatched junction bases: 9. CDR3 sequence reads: CASSIEGAAGYGYTF. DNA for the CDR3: TGTGCCAGTAGTATCGAGGGGGCGGCAGGATATGGCTACACCTTC. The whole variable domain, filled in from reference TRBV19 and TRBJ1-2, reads DGGITQSPKYLFRKEGQNVTLSCEQNLNHDAMYWYRQDPGQGLRLIYYSQIVNDFQKGDIAEGYSVSREKKESFPLTVTSAQKNPTAFYLCASSIEGAAGYGYTFGSGTRLTVV.

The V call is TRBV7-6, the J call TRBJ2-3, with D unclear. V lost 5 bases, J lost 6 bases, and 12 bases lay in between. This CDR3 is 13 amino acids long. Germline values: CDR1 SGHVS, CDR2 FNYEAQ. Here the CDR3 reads CASSLSARDTQYF. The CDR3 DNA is TGTGCCAGCAGCCTGAGCGCTAGGGATACGCAGTATTTT.

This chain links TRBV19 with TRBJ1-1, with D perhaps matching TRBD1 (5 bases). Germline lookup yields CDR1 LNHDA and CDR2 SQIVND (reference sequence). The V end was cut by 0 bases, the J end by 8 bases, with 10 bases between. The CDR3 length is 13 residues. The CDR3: CASSIDLGREAFF. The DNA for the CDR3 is TGTGCCAGTAGTATAGATCTGGGGCGAGAAGCTTTCTTT.

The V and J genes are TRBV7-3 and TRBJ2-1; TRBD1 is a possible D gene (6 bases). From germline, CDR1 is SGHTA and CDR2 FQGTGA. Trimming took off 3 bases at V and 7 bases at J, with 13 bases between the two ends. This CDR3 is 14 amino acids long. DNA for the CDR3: TGTGCCAGCAGCTTTTCAGGGGCAACAAATGAGCAGTTCTTC. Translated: CASSFSGATNEQFF.

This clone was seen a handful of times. The CDR3 here is CASSGATSGGHPNTDTQYF. The CDR3 region has the DNA TGTGCCAGTAGTGGGGCTACTAGCGGGGGGCATCCTAACACAGATACGCAGTATTTT. The J gene is TRBJ2-3, the V gene TRBV19, with 12 bases matching TRBD2. The CDR3 runs 19 residues. Germline CDR1 LNHDA, CDR2 SQIVND (reference sequence). After removal of 5 bases from V and 2 bases from J, the junction contained 14 bases not matched to a gene.

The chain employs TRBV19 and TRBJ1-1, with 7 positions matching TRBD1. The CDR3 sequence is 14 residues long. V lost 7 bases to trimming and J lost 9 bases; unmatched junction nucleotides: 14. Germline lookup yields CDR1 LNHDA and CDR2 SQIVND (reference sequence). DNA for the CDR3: TGTGCCAGTAACGAACTTTCGACAGGGCGGCAAGCTTTCTTT. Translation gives CASNELSTGRQAFF.

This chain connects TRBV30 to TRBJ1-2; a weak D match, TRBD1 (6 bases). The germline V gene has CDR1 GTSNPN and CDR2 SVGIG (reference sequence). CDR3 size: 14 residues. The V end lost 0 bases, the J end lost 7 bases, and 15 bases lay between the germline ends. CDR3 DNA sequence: TGTGCCTGGAGTGTAGCCAGGGGAAGTGGTGGCTACACCTTC. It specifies CAWSVARGSGGYTF.

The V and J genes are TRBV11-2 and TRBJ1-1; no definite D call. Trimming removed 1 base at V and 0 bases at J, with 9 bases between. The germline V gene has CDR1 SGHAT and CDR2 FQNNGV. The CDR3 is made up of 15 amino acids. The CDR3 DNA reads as TGTGCCAGCAGCTTAGTAGGAGGATTGAACACTGAAGCTTTCTTT. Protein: CASSLVGGLNTEAFF. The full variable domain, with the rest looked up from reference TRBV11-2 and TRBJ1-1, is EAGVAQSPRYKIIEKRQSVAFWCNPISGHATLYWYQQILGQGPKLLIQFQNNGVVDDSQLPKDRFSAERLKGVDSTLKIQPAKLEDSAVYLCASSLVGGLNTEAFFGQGTRLTVV.

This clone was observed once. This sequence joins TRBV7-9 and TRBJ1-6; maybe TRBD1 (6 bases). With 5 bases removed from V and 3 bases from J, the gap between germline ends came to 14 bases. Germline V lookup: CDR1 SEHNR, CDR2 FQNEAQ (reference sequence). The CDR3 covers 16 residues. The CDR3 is CASSPEGGIYNSPLHF. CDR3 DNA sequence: TGTGCCAGCAGCCCAGAGGGGGGGATCTATAATTCACCCCTCCACTTT.

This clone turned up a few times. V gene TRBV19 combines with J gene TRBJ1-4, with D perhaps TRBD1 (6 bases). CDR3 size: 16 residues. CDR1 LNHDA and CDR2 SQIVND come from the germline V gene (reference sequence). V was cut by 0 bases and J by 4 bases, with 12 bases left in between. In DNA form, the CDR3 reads TGTGCCAGTAGTATAGACCTTAGGGGGTATAATGAAAAACTGTTTTTT. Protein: CASSIDLRGYNEKLFF.